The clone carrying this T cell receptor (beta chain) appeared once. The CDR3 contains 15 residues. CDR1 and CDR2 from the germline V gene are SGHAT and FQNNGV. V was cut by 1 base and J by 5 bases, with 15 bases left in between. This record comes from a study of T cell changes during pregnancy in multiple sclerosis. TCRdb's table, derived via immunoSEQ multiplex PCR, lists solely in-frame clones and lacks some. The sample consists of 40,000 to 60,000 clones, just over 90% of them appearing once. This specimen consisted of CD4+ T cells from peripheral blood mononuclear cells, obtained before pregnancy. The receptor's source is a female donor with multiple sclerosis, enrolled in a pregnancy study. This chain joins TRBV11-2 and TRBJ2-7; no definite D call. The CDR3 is CASSLVPWSWNEQYF. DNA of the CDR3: TGTGCCAGCAGCTTAGTCCCGTGGAGCTGGAACGAGCAGTACTTC.